This T cell receptor beta chain derives from a study of regulatory T cells in long-lasting Graves disease. The ends were cut back, 4 bases at V and 5 bases at J, with 15 bases in the middle. CDR3 length: 14 residues. Per the germline V gene, CDR1 is LGHNA and CDR2 is YNFKEQ. Stated time point: newly diagnosed GD, antithyroid drugs for less than 3 months. The TCR library was prepared using RNA isolated from PBMCs. This clonotype has a count of ten or more. According to the study, TCR beta libraries were built with iRepertoire HTBI primers and CDR3-region Arm-PCR. Using its own MiXCR run on the multiplex PCR reads, TCRdb lists one record per CDR3 protein. The repertoire holds 200,000 to 250,000 distinct CDR3 sequences, with approximately 19% as singletons. The same data also contributed to another study, on T cells in Graves' hyperthyroidism and ophthalmopathy. That investigation notes: TCR CDR3 underwent first-round RT-PCR with the HTBI primer set.

The chain links TRBV4-2 to TRBJ2-7, with D perhaps being TRBD1 or TRBD2 (6 bases each). The source was peripheral blood mononuclear cells (PBMCs), collected at new diagnosis, from a patient treated with antithyroid drugs. This receptor was identified in a woman aged 25 to 39 with Graves disease. The CDR3 is CASSPGRGAHEQYF. The CDR3 DNA reads TGTGCCAGCAGCCCTGGTAGGGGGGCCCACGAGCAGTACTTC.